A selection of T cell receptor beta chains follows, all from one sample in a study of graft-versus-host responses after intestinal transplantation. The table came from immunoSEQ multiplex PCR; TCRdb's copy has only in-frame clones and leaves some out. The repertoire holds some 90,000 clones, with roughly four fifths as singletons. No antigens are known for them. The sample in question was unstimulated CD4+ T cells sorted from spleen or lymph node cells, obtained before intestinal transplant. These receptors all come from a human donor who received an intestinal transplant. CDR3s include the opening cysteine and the closing phenylalanine or tryptophan. D genes are given only for firm matches. Clone size is stated in some rows and not others, as once, few, many or a class when expanded.

D gene: TRBD1
J gene: TRBJ1-2
clone size: -
V gene: TRBV6-1
CDR3 protein: CAIGQGYGAYGYTF
CDR3 DNA: TGTGCCATTGGACAGGGATACGGTGCCTATGGCTACACCTTC

D gene: -
J gene: TRBJ2-1
clone size: few
V gene: TRBV29-1
CDR3 protein: CSVDDLDFLDEQFF
CDR3 DNA: TGCAGCGTTGACGACCTTGACTTTTTGGATGAGCAGTTCTTC

D gene: -
J gene: TRBJ1-5
clone size: -
V gene: TRBV2
CDR3 protein: CASKATANSNQPQHF
CDR3 DNA: TGTGCCAGTAAGGCAACAGCTAATAGCAATCAGCCCCAGCATTTT

D gene: TRBD1
J gene: TRBJ2-3
clone size: -
V gene: TRBV5-6
CDR3 protein: CASSRRTGGILTDTQYF
CDR3 DNA: TGTGCCAGCAGCCGCCGAACAGGGGGTATTTTGACAGATACGCAGTATTTT

D gene: -
J gene: TRBJ2-7
clone size: -
V gene: TRBV5-1
CDR3 protein: CASSLDNRLNEQYF
CDR3 DNA: TGCGCCAGCAGCTTGGATAACAGGCTCAACGAGCAGTACTTC

D gene: -
J gene: TRBJ1-1
clone size: -
V gene: TRBV2
CDR3 protein: CASTAGAGTEAFF
CDR3 DNA: TGTGCCAGCACGGCAGGGGCCGGCACTGAAGCTTTCTTT

D gene: -
J gene: TRBJ2-1
clone size: -
V gene: TRBV7-6
CDR3 protein: CASSFTPGVVNDEQFF
CDR3 DNA: TGTGCCAGCAGCTTCACCCCCGGGGTGGTAAACGATGAGCAGTTCTTC

D gene: -
J gene: TRBJ2-1
clone size: once
V gene: TRBV7-2
CDR3 protein: CASSSPLGAHNEQFF
CDR3 DNA: TGTGCCAGCAGCTCACCCCTGGGGGCCCACAATGAGCAGTTCTTC

D gene: -
J gene: TRBJ1-6
clone size: -
V gene: TRBV6-5
CDR3 protein: CASSSGLGSPLHF
CDR3 DNA: TGTGCCAGCAGTTCAGGGTTGGGTTCACCCCTCCACTTT

D gene: -
J gene: TRBJ2-3
clone size: -
V gene: TRBV27
CDR3 protein: CASSLNVARRTDTQYF
CDR3 DNA: TGTGCCAGCAGTTTGAACGTAGCGAGACGCACAGATACGCAGTATTTT

D gene: -
J gene: TRBJ2-6
clone size: -
V gene: TRBV19
CDR3 protein: CASSIAGNGANVLTF
CDR3 DNA: TGTGCCAGTAGTATAGCGGGGAACGGGGCCAACGTCCTGACTTTC

D gene: -
J gene: TRBJ2-7
clone size: -
V gene: TRBV10-2
CDR3 protein: CASSEADSEQYF
CDR3 DNA: TGCGCCAGCAGTGAAGCCGATTCCGAGCAGTACTTC

D gene: TRBD2
J gene: TRBJ2-1
clone size: once
V gene: TRBV9
CDR3 protein: CASSAGPSGATYNEQFF
CDR3 DNA: TGTGCCAGCAGCGCCGGACCTAGCGGGGCTACCTACAATGAGCAGTTCTTC

D gene: -
J gene: TRBJ2-2
clone size: -
V gene: TRBV9
CDR3 protein: CASSVVATGELFF
CDR3 DNA: TGTGCCAGCAGCGTAGTAGCGACGGGGGAGCTGTTTTTT

D gene: -
J gene: TRBJ1-1
clone size: -
V gene: TRBV10-2
CDR3 protein: CASSEYRAEAFF
CDR3 DNA: TGCGCCAGCAGTGAGTACAGGGCTGAAGCTTTCTTT

D gene: -
J gene: TRBJ2-7
clone size: -
V gene: TRBV4-1
CDR3 protein: CASSQERRGYEQYF
CDR3 DNA: TGCGCCAGCAGCCAAGAGCGCAGGGGCTACGAGCAGTACTTC

D gene: -
J gene: TRBJ2-5
clone size: -
V gene: TRBV29-1
CDR3 protein: CSVELIQGRETQYF
CDR3 DNA: TGCAGCGTTGAACTTATACAGGGAAGGGAGACCCAGTACTTC

D gene: -
J gene: TRBJ1-5
clone size: -
V gene: TRBV5-1
CDR3 protein: CASSLTGSSNQPQHF
CDR3 DNA: TGCGCCAGCAGCTTGACAGGGAGTAGCAATCAGCCCCAGCATTTT

D gene: TRBD2
J gene: TRBJ2-5
clone size: once
V gene: TRBV5-1
CDR3 protein: CASSLAGVVETQYF
CDR3 DNA: TGCGCCAGCAGCTTAGCGGGGGTTGTGGAGACCCAGTACTTC

D gene: -
J gene: TRBJ1-1
clone size: -
V gene: TRBV5-1
CDR3 protein: CASSLGAGNTEAFF
CDR3 DNA: TGCGCCAGCAGCTTGGGGGCCGGGAACACTGAAGCTTTCTTT

D gene: TRBD1
J gene: TRBJ1-2
clone size: -
V gene: TRBV2
CDR3 protein: CASSPGQGTYGYTF
CDR3 DNA: TGTGCCAGCAGTCCGGGACAGGGAACCTATGGCTACACCTTC

D gene: TRBD1
J gene: TRBJ1-5
clone size: -
V gene: TRBV6-1
CDR3 protein: CASSASGGGNQPQHF
CDR3 DNA: TGTGCCAGCAGTGCCTCAGGGGGAGGCAATCAGCCCCAGCATTTT

D gene: TRBD1
J gene: TRBJ1-1
clone size: -
V gene: TRBV5-1
CDR3 protein: CASSRRDRGLMNTEAFF
CDR3 DNA: TGCGCCAGCAGCCGCCGGGACAGGGGGCTCATGAACACTGAAGCTTTCTTT

D gene: TRBD2
J gene: TRBJ2-3
clone size: -
V gene: TRBV13
CDR3 protein: CASSLGLRMSTDTQYF
CDR3 DNA: TGTGCCAGCAGCTTGGGACTACGAATGAGCACAGATACGCAGTATTTT

D gene: -
J gene: TRBJ2-2
clone size: -
V gene: TRBV2
CDR3 protein: CASSEEGAGTGELFF
CDR3 DNA: TGTGCCAGCAGTGAGGAGGGGGCGGGCACCGGGGAGCTGTTTTTT

D gene: TRBD1
J gene: TRBJ1-2
clone size: few
V gene: TRBV6-5
CDR3 protein: CASSQGTGVYYTF
CDR3 DNA: TGTGCCAGCAGTCAGGGGACAGGGGTTTACTACACCTTC

D gene: TRBD2
J gene: TRBJ2-1
clone size: once
V gene: TRBV5-1
CDR3 protein: CASIQTSGGEGEQFF
CDR3 DNA: TGCGCCAGCATACAGACTAGCGGGGGGGAAGGTGAGCAGTTCTTC

D gene: TRBD2
J gene: TRBJ2-3
clone size: -
V gene: TRBV5-1
CDR3 protein: CASKRVASGGFTSTDTQYF
CDR3 DNA: TGCGCCAGCAAGAGGGTAGCTAGCGGGGGGTTCACTAGCACAGATACGCAGTATTTT

D gene: -
J gene: TRBJ2-1
clone size: -
V gene: TRBV5-1
CDR3 protein: CASSLGLYNEQFF
CDR3 DNA: TGCGCCAGCAGCTTGGGACTTTACAATGAGCAGTTCTTC

D gene: TRBD2
J gene: TRBJ2-7
clone size: few
V gene: TRBV2
CDR3 protein: CASNSGGPYEQYF
CDR3 DNA: TGTGCCAGCAACTCGGGGGGGCCCTACGAGCAGTACTTC

D gene: TRBD2
J gene: TRBJ2-5
clone size: -
V gene: TRBV10-2
CDR3 protein: CASSLLAVEQETQYF
CDR3 DNA: TGCGCCAGCAGTTTACTAGCGGTGGAGCAAGAGACCCAGTACTTC

D gene: -
J gene: TRBJ2-7
clone size: once
V gene: TRBV9
CDR3 protein: CASNVDGAGLGEQYF
CDR3 DNA: TGTGCCAGCAACGTAGATGGGGCAGGGCTAGGCGAGCAGTACTTC